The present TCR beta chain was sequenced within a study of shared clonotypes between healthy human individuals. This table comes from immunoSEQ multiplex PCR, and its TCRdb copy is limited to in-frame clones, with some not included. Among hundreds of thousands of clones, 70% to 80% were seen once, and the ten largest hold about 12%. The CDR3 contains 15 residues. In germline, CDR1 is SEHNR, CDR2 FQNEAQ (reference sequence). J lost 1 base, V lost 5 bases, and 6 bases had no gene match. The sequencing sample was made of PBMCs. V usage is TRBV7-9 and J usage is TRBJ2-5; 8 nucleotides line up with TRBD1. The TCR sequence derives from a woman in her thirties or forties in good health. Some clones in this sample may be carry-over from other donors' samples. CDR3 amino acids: CASSLSGGGQETQYF. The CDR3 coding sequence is TGTGCCAGCAGCCTTTCAGGGGGCGGCCAAGAGACCCAGTACTTC.